This T cell receptor (beta chain) came from a study of cytomegalovirus exposure and HLA in healthy donors. Notes on the study in general: Most TCR sequences were seen very rarely across donors, but some public TCRs occurred in many. It was confirmed in vitro that a few of the CMV-associated chains were specific for CMV antigens.

This CDR3 region has 15 residues. Germline CDR1 reads WSHSY; CDR2 reads SAAADI. The germline V and J ends were trimmed by 3 bases and 0 bases, with 9 bases remaining between them. Data came from immunoSEQ multiplex PCR; TCRdb stores just in-frame clones and leaves some out. The sample lists 200,000 to 300,000 clones, more than 75% seen once, with around 1.2% in the top ten. With regard to this clone: No antigen is known for it.

Sequenced material: PBMCs. The V gene is TRBV10-2, the J gene TRBJ1-3, with D possibly matching TRBD1 (6 bases). The clonotype comes from a woman in her twenties or thirties in good health and CMV-seropositive. The CDR3 region is CASSEQGFSGNTIYF. CDR3 in DNA: TGCGCCAGCAGTGAACAGGGCTTCTCTGGAAACACCATATATTTT.